The clone carrying this TCR beta chain is a singleton in its sample. The antigen remains unidentified. This sample stems from a study of cytomegalovirus exposure and HLA in healthy donors. The germline gives CDR1 GTSNPN, CDR2 SVGIG (reference sequence). The germline V and J ends were trimmed by 3 bases and 1 base, with 9 bases remaining between them. The CDR3 is 13 residues long. Study results and caveats: Later genetic work tied a missense DCLRE1C variant to beta-chain V and J trimming.

It was with 60 Vbeta and 13 Jbeta primers that the PCR ran. Data came from immunoSEQ multiplex PCR; TCRdb stores just in-frame clones and leaves some out. The table lists about 200,000 clones, 79% of them singletons, with 1.7% in the top ten. Sequenced: PBMCs. The rearrangement joins TRBV30 to TRBJ1-1; D might be TRBD1 (5 bases). The receptor's source is a man aged 50 to 59 in good health and CMV-seronegative. The CDR3 nucleotides read TGTGCCTGGAGCGTCAGGGAGAACACTGAAGCTTTCTTT. This gives the protein CAWSVRENTEAFF.